The 32 T cell receptor beta chains below come from one sample, sequenced in a study of neurological immune-mediated disorders. In TCRdb, the 5' RACE reads were re-called with MiXCR into one record per CDR3 protein. The sample holds fewer than 85,000 distinct CDR3 sequences, roughly 3.9% seen once. Source material: PBMCs. The origin of the receptors is a man younger than 45 with multiple sclerosis.

Many counts were recorded for this clonotype. The chain links TRBV7-3 to TRBJ1-2; D is ambiguous. Germline lookup yields CDR1 SGHTA and CDR2 FQGTGA. The CDR3 sequence is 15 residues long. The V gene lost 5 bases and the J gene lost 2 bases, with 15 bases spanning the gap. The CDR3 region is CASSPGGSLNYGYTF. CDR3 nucleotides: TGTGCCAGCAGCCCCGGAGGAAGCCTAAACTATGGCTACACCTTC. The variable domain in full, with the rest retrieved from reference TRBV7-3 and TRBJ1-2, is GAGVSQTPSNKVTEKGKYVELRCDPISGHTALYWYRQSLGQGPEFLIYFQGTGAADDSGLPNDRFFAVRPEGSVSTLKIQRTERGDSAVYLCASSPGGSLNYGYTFGSGTRLTVV.

This clonotype was seen many times. The chain couples TRBV11-2 to TRBJ2-1; TRBD1 might be the D (5 bases). V lost 5 bases and J 3 bases, leaving 14 bases between the germline ends. Looked up from germline, CDR1 is SGHAT and CDR2 is FQNNGV. This CDR3 contains 15 residues. CDR3 in DNA: TGTGCCAGCAGCCGAAGACAGAAACTCTACAATGAGCAGTTCTTC. Residues: CASSRRQKLYNEQFF.

This clonotype showed up many times. The genes are TRBV7-9 and TRBJ2-1; D remains unclear. The CDR3 sequence is 12 residues long. CDR1 and CDR2 from the germline V gene are SEHNR and FQNEAQ (reference sequence). V lost 5 bases and J 6 bases, leaving 8 bases between the germline ends. The CDR3 here is CASSDGPNEQFF. For the CDR3, the DNA is TGTGCCAGCAGCGACGGCCCCAATGAGCAGTTCTTC.

This clonotype was observed a few times. The junction departs from the called germline gene at one end, perhaps through a read error. The V and J genes are TRBV7-9 and TRBJ2-2; weak D call: TRBD2 (5 bases). Looked up from germline, CDR1 is SEHNR and CDR2 is FQNEAQ (reference sequence). The CDR3 is 12 residues long. The CDR3 protein is CASSHLAGELFF. CDR3 in DNA: TGTGCCAGCAGCCACCTAGCCGGCGAGCTGTTTTTT.

Ten or more counts support this clonotype. This chain connects TRBV9 to TRBJ2-7; 7 bases are shared with TRBD1. J gave up 5 bases and V 4 bases, and 9 bases lay outside the gene matches. CDR1 and CDR2 from the germline V gene are SGDLS and YYNGEE. This CDR3 has 14 residues. For the CDR3, the DNA is TGTGCCAGCAGCCCTCGAGGGGGCCGGGACGAGCAGTACTTC. Translating gives CASSPRGGRDEQYF.

This clonotype was counted at least ten times. The CDR3 bases are TGCAGTGCTAGATCGGGGGCAGGTCAAGGGGATACGCAGTATTTT. Translation gives CSARSGAGQGDTQYF. This chain joins TRBV20-1 and TRBJ2-3; the D call may be TRBD1 or TRBD2 (6 bases each). Germline loops: CDR1 DFQATT, CDR2 SNEGSKA (reference sequence). This CDR3 region has 15 residues. The V gene lost 2 bases and the J gene lost 6 bases, with 18 bases spanning the gap.

This clonotype showed up many times. The chain uses TRBV5-1 and TRBJ2-3, with D hard to call. V dropped 0 bases and J dropped 0 bases, with 11 bases sitting between them. The CDR3 loop spans 16 amino acids. Germline loops: CDR1 SGHRS, CDR2 YFSETQ. The CDR3 DNA follows: TGCGCCAGCAGCTTGGATGACGCTCCCAGCACAGATACGCAGTATTTT. Its protein is CASSLDDAPSTDTQYF.

This clonotype was seen many times. V usage is TRBV3-1 and J usage is TRBJ2-1; weak D call: TRBD2 (6 bases). Trimming cost V 0 bases and J 1 base, with 22 bases left between them. Germline values: CDR1 LGHDT, CDR2 YNNKEL (reference sequence). This CDR3 is built from 20 residues. In DNA, the CDR3 is TGTGCCAGCAGCCAAGACTTCGCTAGCGTTACGATTCGATCCTACAATGAGCAGTTCTTC. Residues: CASSQDFASVTIRSYNEQFF.

Many counts were recorded for this clonotype. The rearrangement joins TRBV5-6 to TRBJ1-2; D remains unclear. The germline V gene has CDR1 SGHDT and CDR2 YYEEEE. Between the trimmed V and J ends, which lost 2 bases and 4 bases, there was a span of 12 bases. This CDR3 comprises 14 residues. CDR3 sequence reads: CASSFVTGIYGYTF. DNA for the CDR3: TGTGCCAGCAGCTTCGTAACGGGAATCTATGGCTACACCTTC.

This clonotype was detected many times. The rearrangement joins TRBV6-5 to TRBJ2-2, with a possible D match to TRBD2 (5 bases). Germline V gives CDR1 MNHEY, CDR2 SVGAGI. V lost 0 bases, J lost 6 bases, and 11 bases lay in between. The CDR3 is 15 residues long. CDR3 protein: CASSYSIQEAGELFF. In DNA, the CDR3 is TGTGCCAGCAGTTACTCGATCCAGGAGGCCGGGGAGCTGTTTTTT.

This clonotype has a count of ten or more. The V and J genes are TRBV20-1 and TRBJ1-1, with D unclear. This CDR3 is built from 14 residues. V was clipped by 0 bases and J by 2 bases, with 10 bases between them. The germline V gene encodes CDR1 DFQATT and CDR2 SNEGSKA (reference sequence). The chain's CDR3 is CSARDGRGNTEAFF. In DNA, the CDR3 is TGCAGTGCTAGAGACGGGCGGGGAAACACTGAAGCTTTCTTT.

The sample holds a few counts of this clonotype. One junction end disagrees with the germline gene, perhaps due to a read error. The V gene is TRBV12-3 or TRBV12-4, the J gene TRBJ1-6; a weak D match, TRBD1 (6 bases). The CDR3 extends over 15 amino acids. The CDR3 region is CASRENGQYNSPLNF. The CDR3 region has the DNA TGTGCCAGCCGAGAAAACGGACAGTATAATTCACCCCTCAACTTT.

This clonotype appeared many times. Here the CDR3 reads CASSFGTANTGELFF. CDR3 sequence (DNA): TGTGCCAGCAGCTTCGGGACAGCGAACACCGGGGAGCTGTTTTTT. The rearrangement joins TRBV5-6 to TRBJ2-2, with 7 bases aligning to TRBD1. There are 15 residues in the CDR3. Per germline, CDR1 SGHDT and CDR2 YYEEEE. Germline trimming cut 2 bases from V and 0 bases from J; bases unmatched to any gene: 1.

This clonotype was found many times. The V and J genes are TRBV20-1 and TRBJ1-5; the D gene is possibly TRBD1 (6 bases). Germline CDR1 DFQATT, CDR2 SNEGSKA (reference sequence). The CDR3 is 13 residues long. Trimming took 1 base from V and 4 from J, leaving 8 bases between them. This CDR3 is CSARGDINQPQHF. CDR3 coding DNA: TGCAGTGCTAGAGGGGACATAAATCAGCCCCAGCATTTT.

This clonotype has a count of ten or more. The chain joins TRBV20-1 to TRBJ1-1; 10 bases fit TRBD1. CDR3 length: 14 residues. The ends lost 6 bases at V and 5 bases at J; junction bases unmatched: 9. The germline V gene has CDR1 DFQATT and CDR2 SNEGSKA (reference sequence). CDR3 sequence reads: CSASRQGAGTEAFF. The CDR3 DNA reads as TGCAGTGCATCCCGACAGGGGGCGGGAACTGAAGCTTTCTTT.

This clonotype was picked up many times. The chain carries TRBV12-3 or TRBV12-4 and TRBJ1-4; D possibly corresponds to TRBD1 (5 bases). There are 19 residues in the CDR3. V was clipped by 6 bases and J by 0 bases, with 23 bases between them. Here the CDR3 DNA reads TGTGCCAGCAGGGGCCGGGACGGACCCATGGTTGCAACTAATGAAAAACTGTTTTTT. Translating gives CASRGRDGPMVATNEKLFF.

A few counts support this clonotype. A much larger clone is a single base away; this may be a read error. The chain carries TRBV28 and TRBJ2-7; D is unresolved. With 6 bases removed from V and 0 bases from J, the gap between germline ends came to 6 bases. The CDR3 is 12 residues long. Germline-derived CDR1 and CDR2 are MDHEN and SYDVKM. CDR3 sequence (DNA): TGTGCCAGCAGCGAACTCTCCTACGAGCAGTACTTC. Encoded protein: CASSELSYEQYF.

The table lists this clonotype with a few counts. The genes are TRBV15 and TRBJ1-5, with D unclear. The DNA end is a closer match to TRBJ2-3, so the J assignment may be wrong. This CDR3 region has 12 residues. The germline gives CDR1 LNHNV, CDR2 YYDKDF (reference sequence). The CDR3 here is CATSRPDQPQYF. The CDR3 nucleotides are TGTGCCACCAGCAGACCAGATCAGCCCCAGTATTTT.

There are many counts of this clonotype. This chain uses TRBV12-3 or TRBV12-4 with TRBJ1-1; D possibly corresponds to TRBD1 (5 bases). The V end lost 6 bases, the J end lost 1 base, and 21 bases lay between the germline ends. This CDR3 is built from 17 residues. The CDR3 DNA is TGTGCCAGCAGCCACTCCCGAGGGGTTCTTTGGAACACTGAAGCTTTCTTT. This gives the protein CASSHSRGVLWNTEAFF.

This clonotype was observed at least ten times. This chain joins TRBV4-1 and TRBJ2-1, with 10 positions matching TRBD2. CDR3 length equals 15 residues. The V gene end was trimmed by 4 bases and the J gene end by 9 bases; junction bases not matched to a gene: 9. CDR1 is MGHRA, CDR2 YSYEKL, per germline. CDR3 sequence: CASSPPRAGGREQFF. CDR3 sequence (DNA): TGCGCCAGCAGCCCCCCCAGAGCGGGGGGGCGTGAGCAGTTCTTC.

This clonotype was counted at least ten times. The CDR3 sequence: CASSYWLGVPMPSTGELFF. CDR3 DNA: TGTGCCAGCAGTTACTGGCTCGGGGTCCCGATGCCGAGCACCGGGGAGCTGTTTTTT. V gene TRBV6-2 or TRBV6-3 combines with J gene TRBJ2-2, with D possibly matching TRBD2 (5 bases). V lost 1 base to trimming and J lost 4 bases, with 22 bases between them. This CDR3 contains 19 residues. Germline V CDR1 and CDR2: MNHEY, SVGEGT.

This clonotype came up many times. This chain joins TRBV5-1 and TRBJ2-5; 10 bases are shared with TRBD1. Trimming removed 0 bases from V and 5 bases from J; junction bases left unmatched: 4. CDR1 is SGHRS and CDR2 is YFSETQ in the germline V gene. This CDR3 comprises 15 residues. CDR3 DNA sequence: TGCGCCAGCAGCTTGGCCGGGACAGGGGCCGAGACCCAGTACTTC. Encoded protein: CASSLAGTGAETQYF.

This clonotype was recorded at least ten times. This chain connects TRBV27 to TRBJ1-1, with D possibly matching TRBD1 (6 bases). The CDR3 is 13 amino acids. Trimming cost V 8 bases and J 1 base, with 11 bases left between them. The germline CDR1 and CDR2 sequences are MNHEY and SMNVEV (reference sequence). CDR3: CASSHRANTEAFF. CDR3 sequence (DNA): TGTGCCAGCTCCCACAGGGCGAACACTGAAGCTTTCTTT.

This clonotype came up many times. The rearrangement uses TRBV15 and TRBJ2-5; D gene unclear. CDR3 length: 15 residues. Between the trimmed V and J ends, which lost 0 bases and 5 bases, there was a span of 13 bases. Germline V CDR1 and CDR2: LNHNV, YYDKDF (reference sequence). CDR3 nucleotide sequence: TGTGCCACCAGCAGAGATGAAGGGATTAGGGAGACCCAGTACTTC. Residues: CATSRDEGIRETQYF.

This clonotype has ten or more counts. The V gene is TRBV12-3 or TRBV12-4, the J gene TRBJ2-5; D is unclear. The germline V and J ends were trimmed by 6 bases and 5 bases, with 22 bases remaining between them. The CDR3 length is 16 residues. As DNA, the CDR3 is TGTGCCAGCAGCGCCGAACTATGGGGAAAAGGCGAGACCCAGTACTTC. Translation gives CASSAELWGKGETQYF.

This clonotype occurred many times. This sequence joins TRBV7-2 and TRBJ1-1; D is undetermined. CDR1 and CDR2 from the germline V gene are SGHTA and FQGNSA. Trimming stripped 1 base from V and 6 bases from J, with 9 bases between. This CDR3 spans 13 amino acids. The chain's CDR3 is CASSLVDWAEAFF. Here the CDR3 DNA reads TGTGCCAGCAGCTTAGTTGACTGGGCTGAAGCTTTCTTT.

This clonotype came up many times. The chain joins TRBV19 to TRBJ2-7; 7 bases are a match to TRBD1. J lost 4 bases, V lost 5 bases, and 8 bases had no gene match. CDR1 is LNHDA and CDR2 is SQIVND in the germline V gene (reference sequence). CDR3 size: 14 residues. The CDR3 nucleotides are TGTGCCAGTAGTCTCGGGACAGCCAGATACGAGCAGTACTTC. Amino acid sequence: CASSLGTARYEQYF. The entire variable domain, with the rest obtained from reference TRBV19 and TRBJ2-7, is as follows: DGGITQSPKYLFRKEGQNVTLSCEQNLNHDAMYWYRQDPGQGLRLIYYSQIVNDFQKGDIAEGYSVSREKKESFPLTVTSAQKNPTAFYLCASSLGTARYEQYFGPGTRLTVT.

The gene calls are TRBV19 and TRBJ2-1; 9 bases align to TRBD1. Unmatched junction bases numbered 9, after V lost 5 bases and J lost 7 bases. Per germline, CDR1 LNHDA and CDR2 SQIVND (reference sequence). The CDR3 runs 15 residues. The DNA for the CDR3 is TGTGCCAGTAGTTCCGGGACAGGGTGGTCAAATGAGCAGTTCTTC. Translation gives CASSSGTGWSNEQFF. The full variable domain, its missing parts supplied by reference TRBV19 and TRBJ2-1, is DGGITQSPKYLFRKEGQNVTLSCEQNLNHDAMYWYRQDPGQGLRLIYYSQIVNDFQKGDIAEGYSVSREKKESFPLTVTSAQKNPTAFYLCASSSGTGWSNEQFFGPGTRLTVL.

This clonotype was recorded many times. The chain is built from TRBV25-1 and TRBJ2-3, with a weak D call TRBD1 (6 bases). V was shortened by 2 bases and J by 4 bases, with 19 bases between the two germline ends. Germline V gives CDR1 MGHDK, CDR2 SYGVNS. The CDR3 length is 17 residues. The CDR3 sequence is CASSEIIAGEIPDTQYF. The CDR3 DNA reads TGTGCCAGCAGTGAAATAATAGCAGGGGAAATCCCAGATACGCAGTATTTT.

This clonotype has just a few counts. V is TRBV4-1 and J is TRBJ2-7; D remains unclear. There are 14 residues in the CDR3. Between the trimmed V and J ends, which lost 3 bases and 0 bases, there was a span of 9 bases. Germline values: CDR1 MGHRA, CDR2 YSYEKL. The CDR3 sequence: CASSQREASYEQYF. The CDR3 bases are TGCGCCAGCAGCCAGCGCGAGGCCTCCTACGAGCAGTACTTC.

This clonotype was seen repeatedly, ten times or more. The chain couples TRBV7-9 to TRBJ1-2; 10 bases line up with TRBD1. V lost 1 base to trimming and J lost 6 bases; unmatched junction nucleotides: 8. CDR1 is SEHNR, CDR2 FQNEAQ, per germline (reference sequence). The CDR3 is made up of 16 amino acids. The CDR3 coding sequence is TGTGCCAGCAGCTTAGATTGGGGACAGGGGCTCGATGGCTACACCTTC. Translated: CASSLDWGQGLDGYTF. The complete variable domain, with remaining parts taken from reference TRBV7-9 and TRBJ1-2, reads DTGVSQNPRHKITKRGQNVTFRCDPISEHNRLYWYRQTLGQGPEFLTYFQNEAQLEKSRLLSDRFSAERPKGSFSTLEIQRTEQGDSAMYLCASSLDWGQGLDGYTFGSGTRLTVV.

This clonotype was detected ten times or more. The chain has TRBV6-2 or TRBV6-3 and TRBJ2-1; 7 nucleotides line up with TRBD2. Looked up from germline, CDR1 is MNHEY and CDR2 is SVGEGT. This CDR3 has 14 amino acids. J gave up 4 bases and V 2 bases, and 2 bases lay outside the gene matches. The CDR3 loop reads CASSYNGGYNEQFF. CDR3 nucleotides: TGTGCCAGCAGTTACAACGGGGGGTACAATGAGCAGTTCTTC.